This passage covers 15 T cell receptor beta chains from one sample sequenced in a study of T cells in Graves' hyperthyroidism and ophthalmopathy (dated by TCRdb to about 2019). The library was produced with multiplex PCR. Sequencing used an Illumina HiSeq 2000. The TCR beta CDR3 regions were amplified from RNA transcripts. For the first round of RT-PCR on the TCR CDR3, the HTBI primer set was used together with the Qiagen OneStep RT-PCR kit. TCRdb itself trimmed the public reads at Q25 with fastp, ran MiXCR and retained productive beta chains. When rows share a CDR3 protein, they turn into one entry using the most common DNA and genes. The sample table records 560,000 or so distinct CDR3 sequences; roughly 50% of these occur just once. The ten largest clones capture approximately 8.2% of the sample. The specimen sequenced was peripheral blood or thyroid tissue (not recorded which). The receptor set was obtained from a woman under 30 with Graves' hyperthyroidism. Donor details come from another sample of the same person, matched by shared clones.

The chain carries TRBV13 and TRBJ2-5, with TRBD2 matching 7 bases. V gave up 5 bases and J gave up 5 bases; unmatched junction bases: 11. CDR1 PRHDT and CDR2 FYEKMQ come from the germline V gene (reference sequence). This CDR3 contains 15 residues. CDR3 nucleotides: TGTGCCAGCAGCCATTTCTCGGGGGGAATGGAGACCCAGTACTTC. It specifies CASSHFSGGMETQYF.

The J gene is TRBJ2-5, the V gene TRBV5-1; TRBD2 matches 12 bases. The germline V gene has CDR1 SGHRS and CDR2 YFSETQ. The V and J ends lost 0 bases and 5 bases, in that order; junction bases with no gene match: 5. The CDR3 consists of 16 residues. CDR3: CASSLDPSGRAETQYF. The CDR3 nucleotides read TGCGCCAGCAGCTTGGATCCTAGCGGGAGGGCCGAGACCCAGTACTTC.

This clonotype was seen a handful of times. J is TRBJ2-7 and V is TRBV19; the D gene is possibly TRBD2 (5 bases). Deletions cut 4 bases from V and 0 bases from J, with 10 bases between. Germline CDR1 reads LNHDA; CDR2 reads SQIVND (reference sequence). The CDR3 consists of 14 residues. The CDR3 protein is CASSTQRSSYEQYF. In DNA form, the CDR3 reads TGTGCCAGTAGTACTCAGCGGTCCTCCTACGAGCAGTACTTC.

This clonotype occurred a few times. The V call is TRBV11-2, the J call TRBJ2-7; D remains ambiguous. The CDR3 sequence is 14 residues long. The germline V and J ends were trimmed by 0 bases and 3 bases, with 9 bases remaining between them. Germline-derived CDR1 and CDR2 are SGHAT and FQNNGV. The CDR3 coding sequence is TGTGCCAGCAGCTTAGATACCGGTTTCTACGAGCAGTACTTC. Amino acids: CASSLDTGFYEQYF.

This clonotype was recorded a few times. Germline is not matched at one junction end, which may reflect a read error. V and J are TRBV5-1 and TRBJ1-1; no firm D call. CDR3 length equals 14 residues. Germline CDR1 reads SGHRS; CDR2 reads YFSETQ. CDR3 sequence reads: CASSSGLVGTEAFF. CDR3 DNA: TGTGCCAGCAGCTCTGGCCTGGTTGGCACTGAAGCTTTCTTT.

The V and J genes are TRBV7-8 and TRBJ2-2; TRBD1 matches 7 bases. After removal of 5 bases from V and 0 bases from J, the junction contained 3 bases not matched to a gene. CDR1 is SGHVS and CDR2 is FQNEAQ in the germline V gene. The CDR3 is 15 amino acids. The CDR3 loop reads CASSVDRANTGELFF. The CDR3 DNA is TGTGCCAGCAGCGTCGACAGGGCGAACACCGGGGAGCTGTTTTTT.

This chain uses TRBV20-1 with TRBJ2-7; 13 bases are a match to TRBD2. This CDR3 region has 15 residues. The V segment lost 0 bases and the J segment 4 bases; nucleotides outside the gene matches: 3. Germline-derived CDR1 and CDR2 are DFQATT and SNEGSKA (reference sequence). The CDR3: CSARELAGGPYEQYF. The CDR3 nucleotides read TGCAGTGCTAGAGAACTAGCGGGAGGGCCTTACGAGCAGTACTTC.

This clonotype was detected only a few times. The V gene is TRBV7-2, the J gene TRBJ1-3, with 7 bases aligning to TRBD1. Trimming took 3 bases from V and 3 from J; bases not matched to a gene: 5. The germline CDR1 and CDR2 sequences are SGHTA and FQGNSA. This CDR3 comprises 15 residues. CDR3 residues: CASSFTGTVGNTIYF. The CDR3 DNA reads as TGTGCCAGCAGCTTCACAGGGACAGTTGGAAACACCATATATTTT.

This clonotype turned up a few times. The J gene is TRBJ1-4, the V gene TRBV2; tentative D call: TRBD1 (6 bases). Trimming removed 8 bases at V and 4 bases at J, with 17 bases between. The CDR3 has 15 residues. In germline, CDR1 is SNHLY, CDR2 FYNNEI. The CDR3 is CASGDPGHFNEKLFF. The CDR3 DNA reads TGTGCCAGCGGGGATCCGGGACATTTTAATGAAAAACTGTTTTTT.

The chain employs TRBV7-3 and TRBJ1-6, with 9 bases fitting TRBD1. Per the germline V gene, CDR1 is SGHTA and CDR2 is FQGTGA. The V gene end was trimmed by 2 bases and the J gene end by 10 bases; junction bases not matched to a gene: 9. The CDR3 consists of 16 residues. The CDR3 bases are TGTGCCAGCAGCTTACGCGCCGGGACAGGGACATCACCCCTCCACTTT. Protein sequence: CASSLRAGTGTSPLHF. The variable domain in full, with the rest retrieved from reference TRBV7-3 and TRBJ1-6, is GAGVSQTPSNKVTEKGKYVELRCDPISGHTALYWYRQSLGQGPEFLIYFQGTGAADDSGLPNDRFFAVRPEGSVSTLKIQRTERGDSAVYLCASSLRAGTGTSPLHFGNGTRLTVT.

V is TRBV25-1 and J is TRBJ1-2, with no clear D. Germline V gene sequence: CDR1 MGHDK, CDR2 SYGVNS. The germline V and J ends were trimmed by 8 bases and 4 bases, with 14 bases remaining between them. The length of the CDR3 is 13 residues. CDR3 bases: TGTGCCAGCGTTGATTGGGAGGGCTATGGCTACACCTTC. It specifies CASVDWEGYGYTF.

This sequence joins TRBV10-3 and TRBJ1-4, with 10 bases lining up with TRBD1. Unmatched junction bases numbered 9, after V lost 10 bases and J lost 7 bases. The CDR3 totals 14 residues. CDR1 and CDR2 from the germline V gene are ENHRY and SYGVKD. CDR3 nucleotide sequence: TGTGCCACCCACGGGACAGGGGAAATTGAAAAACTGTTTTTT. Residues: CATHGTGEIEKLFF.

The gene calls are TRBV7-9 and TRBJ2-5; 14 nucleotides agree with TRBD2. This CDR3 is built from 19 residues. The trim removed 2 bases at V and 5 bases at J, leaving 13 bases unmatched. The germline V gene encodes CDR1 SEHNR and CDR2 FQNEAQ (reference sequence). As DNA, the CDR3 is TGTGCCAGCAGCTTAAGCCCGACGGGACTAGCGGGAGCGTGGGAGACCCAGTACTTC. Translated, it gives CASSLSPTGLAGAWETQYF.

This clonotype was detected a few times. This rearrangement joins TRBV20-1 to TRBJ1-5; D is unclear. CDR1 is DFQATT and CDR2 is SNEGSKA in the germline V gene (reference sequence). The CDR3 spans 12 residues. Trimming pared 3 bases from V and 3 bases from J, leaving 6 bases between. The CDR3 spells CSARRTNQPQHF. CDR3 nucleotide sequence: TGCAGTGCTAGGCGGACCAATCAGCCCCAGCATTTT.

V gene TRBV20-1 combines with J gene TRBJ2-7; 8 bases are a match to TRBD2. Trimming cost V 1 base and J 2 bases; bases outside gene matches: 7. Germline V gene data show CDR1 as DFQATT and CDR2 as SNEGSKA (reference sequence). The CDR3 covers 15 residues. CDR3 sequence (DNA): TGCAGTGCTAGAGGGATAGGACTAGCTCCCTACGAGCAGTACTTC. Translated, it gives CSARGIGLAPYEQYF.